Listed below are T cell receptor beta chains from one sample, sequenced in a study of T cell responses to AZD1222 COVID-19 vaccine. The method was immunoSEQ multiplex PCR; TCRdb's version includes in-frame clones alone and lacks a portion of them. The table lists tens of thousands of clones, 70% to 90% of them singletons. Sequencing used peripheral blood, obtained 28 days after the second AZD1222 dose. Every receptor here comes from an adult who received the AZD1222 COVID-19 vaccine. Both conserved end residues are part of each CDR3. A D gene is named only where the DNA matches it firmly. Expanded clones are given a class, and other clones once, few, many or no size at all.

D gene	clone size	V gene	J gene	CDR3 DNA	CDR3 protein
-	-	TRBV3-1/TRBV3-2	TRBJ2-7	TGTGCCAGCAGCCAAGGGGCAGGGTTCTCCTACGAGCAGTACTTC	CASSQGAGFSYEQYF
TRBD1	-	TRBV5-6	TRBJ2-7	TGTGCCAGCAGCTTGGCCGGGACAGGGACCCACGAGCAGTACTTC	CASSLAGTGTHEQYF
TRBD1	few	TRBV5-1	TRBJ1-5	TGCGCCAGCAGTACCGGGACAGACCAGCCCCAGCATTTT	CASSTGTDQPQHF
TRBD1	-	TRBV6-6	TRBJ2-1	TGTGCCAGCAGGGCGACAGGGGTGACAAATGAGCAGTTCTTC	CASRATGVTNEQFF
TRBD2	-	TRBV28	TRBJ2-2	TGTGCCAGCAGGTCGGGGGGACCCAACACCGGGGAGCTGTTTTTT	CASRSGGPNTGELFF
TRBD2	-	TRBV27	TRBJ2-7	TGTGCCAGCAGTTTAACTACTAGCGGGGTCGAGCAGTACTTC	CASSLTTSGVEQYF
TRBD1	-	TRBV5-6	TRBJ1-2	TGTGCCAGCAGCACGACGACAGGGATACATGGCTACACCTTC	CASSTTTGIHGYTF
-	-	TRBV27	TRBJ1-6	TGTGCCAGCAGTTACCGGGACGCCTTTTCACCCCTCCACTTT	CASSYRDAFSPLHF
-	-	TRBV27	TRBJ1-1	TGTGCCAGCAGTTCCGGACTGACGAACACTGAAGCTTTCTTT	CASSSGLTNTEAFF
TRBD1	-	TRBV7-8	TRBJ1-4	TGTGCCAGCAGCTCCGGGACAGCAACTAATGAAAAACTGTTTTTT	CASSSGTATNEKLFF
-	-	TRBV6-2/TRBV6-3	TRBJ1-6	TGTGCCAGCAGTTTAGGCAGACAATATTCACCCCTCCACTTT	CASSLGRQYSPLHF
-	-	TRBV6-5	TRBJ1-1	TGTGCCAGCAGTTACAAGGGTTGGGCTTTCTTT	CASSYKGWAFF
TRBD1	-	TRBV6-5	TRBJ2-2	TGTGCCAGCAGGAAGCAGGGGGCGAACACCGGGGAGCTGTTTTTT	CASRKQGANTGELFF
TRBD2	-	TRBV9	TRBJ2-4	TGTGCCAGCAGCTCCAGTTTGGGGGGGTTGGCCAAAAACATTCAGTACTTC	CASSSSLGGLAKNIQYF
TRBD1	-	TRBV7-9	TRBJ2-1	TGTGCCAGCAGTCCCCCGGGACAGGGGATGAATGAGCAGTTCTTC	CASSPPGQGMNEQFF
-	-	TRBV20-1	TRBJ2-1	TGCAGTGCTAGTACCGGATCCTTCGACAATGAGCAGTTCTTC	CSASTGSFDNEQFF
TRBD1	few	TRBV3-1/TRBV3-2	TRBJ1-2	TGTGCCAGCCCCCGACAGGGCAACTATGGCTACACCTTC	CASPRQGNYGYTF
-	-	TRBV27	TRBJ2-7	TGTGCCAGCAGTACTTCCGGGGCGACCTACGAGCAGTACTTC	CASSTSGATYEQYF
TRBD1	-	TRBV9	TRBJ2-7	TGTGCCAGCAGCCGAACGGGACAGCCCCAATACGAGCAGTACTTC	CASSRTGQPQYEQYF
-	once	TRBV6-5	TRBJ1-5	TGTGCCAGCAGTTATGGTCTGGGAGATCAGCCCCAGCATTTT	CASSYGLGDQPQHF
-	-	TRBV5-4	TRBJ1-5	TGTGCCAGCAGCCTACTTGGGGGTAATCAGCCCCAGCATTTT	CASSLLGGNQPQHF
-	-	TRBV9	TRBJ1-3	TGTGCCAGCAGCGCCCGTGGGAGCTCTGGAAACACCATATATTTT	CASSARGSSGNTIYF
-	once	TRBV19	TRBJ2-6	TGTGCCAGTAGTAGGGTCGGGGCCAACGTCCTGACTTTC	CASSRVGANVLTF
-	few	TRBV13	TRBJ1-2	TGTGCCAGCAGCTTAGGCCTCGGCGATGGCTACACCTTC	CASSLGLGDGYTF
TRBD1	-	TRBV19	TRBJ2-5	TGTGCCAGTAGTATAGGTGGGACAGCCCAAGAGACCCAGTACTTC	CASSIGGTAQETQYF
TRBD1	-	TRBV24-1	TRBJ1-5	TGTGCCACCAGTGATTCCCCGGGACAGGGCCCCTATAGCAATCAGCCCCAGCATTTT	CATSDSPGQGPYSNQPQHF
-	-	TRBV5-4	TRBJ2-7	TGTGCCAGCAGCTTTGGGGGGACGAGGGACGAGCAGTACTTC	CASSFGGTRDEQYF
-	-	TRBV10-2	TRBJ1-2	TGCGCCAGCAGTGAGGCAGGAAACTATGGCTACACCTTC	CASSEAGNYGYTF
-	-	TRBV4-1	TRBJ1-5	TGCGCCAGCAGCCTCGGGACAATTGTGGGCCGCCCCCAGCATTTT	CASSLGTIVGRPQHF
TRBD1	-	TRBV30	TRBJ2-1	TGTGCCTGGAGTCCGGGACAGGGGTACAATGAGCAGTTCTTC	CAWSPGQGYNEQFF
-	-	TRBV7-2	TRBJ2-1	TGTGCCAGCAGCCCAGAGTGGGGGGTCAATGAGCAGTTCTTC	CASSPEWGVNEQFF
-	-	TRBV30	TRBJ2-7	TGTGCCTGGAAGGACTCCTACGAGCAGTACTTC	CAWKDSYEQYF
-	-	TRBV28	TRBJ1-6	TGTGCCAGCAGTTTAAAAGGGGTAAGATCACCCCTCCACTTT	CASSLKGVRSPLHF
TRBD1	-	TRBV19	TRBJ1-5	TGTGCCAGTAGGGGACAGGGGGTTCCTCAGCCCCAGCATTTT	CASRGQGVPQPQHF
-	-	TRBV11-3	TRBJ2-1	TGTGCCAGCAGCCCGGGGGCGGGGGCTTACAATGAGCAGTTCTTC	CASSPGAGAYNEQFF
-	-	TRBV5-1	TRBJ1-1	TGCGCCAGCAGTGGGGTCAGGGAAGCTTTCTTT	CASSGVREAFF
-	few	TRBV19	TRBJ1-5	TGTGCCAGTAGTGGTACAGGGTTGCCCAATCAGCCCCAGCATTTT	CASSGTGLPNQPQHF
-	-	TRBV12-3/TRBV12-4	TRBJ2-1	TGTGCCAGCAGTTTCGCCAGGGGCAATGAGCAGTTCTTC	CASSFARGNEQFF
TRBD1	few	TRBV19	TRBJ1-1	TGTGCCAGTAGGAGGGACAGGGACACTGAAGCTTTCTTT	CASRRDRDTEAFF
TRBD1	-	TRBV28	TRBJ1-5	TGTGCCAGCAGTTTTTCCGGGACAGGGGATCAGCCCCAGCATTTT	CASSFSGTGDQPQHF
TRBD1	few	TRBV28	TRBJ1-4	TGTGCCAGCAGTGGATTGGGACAGGGAAATGAAAAACTGTTTTTT	CASSGLGQGNEKLFF
-	-	TRBV14	TRBJ1-6	TGTGCCAGCAGCCAATTTGGGGCAACTACAGTCTCTAGTTCACCCCTCCACTTT	CASSQFGATTVSSSPLHF
-	-	TRBV28	TRBJ1-3	TGTGCCAGCAGTTTTAGGAGACAGAGCTCTGGAAACACCATATATTTT	CASSFRRQSSGNTIYF
-	-	TRBV20-1	TRBJ1-2	TGCAGTGCTACAGGGGATGGCTACACCTTC	CSATGDGYTF
-	-	TRBV30	TRBJ1-6	TGTGCCTGGAGTCCTGAGGGGAATTCACCCCTCCACTTT	CAWSPEGNSPLHF
-	-	TRBV3-1/TRBV3-2	TRBJ2-5	TGTGCCAGCAGCCAAGAGGCGGGAAGAGAGACCCAGTACTTC	CASSQEAGRETQYF
-	-	TRBV5-1	TRBJ2-3	TGCGCCAGCAGCTTGGAGGGCAGGAGCACAGATACGCAGTATTTT	CASSLEGRSTDTQYF